This T cell receptor (beta chain) was retrieved from a study of T cells after somatic rescue of genetic block. Method: immunoSEQ multiplex PCR; TCRdb's copy keeps in-frame clones and lacks some. The data show tens of thousands of clones, just under 95% seen once. Germline V gene lookup returns CDR1 MGHRA and CDR2 YSYEKL. The CDR3 has 16 amino acids. The trim removed 3 bases at V and 0 bases at J, leaving 3 bases unmatched. The origin of this receptor is a middle-aged man. The sequenced sample consisted of peripheral blood mononuclear cells (PBMCs). The genes are TRBV4-1 and TRBJ2-1, with 9 positions matching TRBD2. The CDR3, as DNA: TGCGCCAGCAGCCATATAGCGGGGGACTCCTACAATGAGCAGTTCTTC. It translates to CASSHIAGDSYNEQFF.